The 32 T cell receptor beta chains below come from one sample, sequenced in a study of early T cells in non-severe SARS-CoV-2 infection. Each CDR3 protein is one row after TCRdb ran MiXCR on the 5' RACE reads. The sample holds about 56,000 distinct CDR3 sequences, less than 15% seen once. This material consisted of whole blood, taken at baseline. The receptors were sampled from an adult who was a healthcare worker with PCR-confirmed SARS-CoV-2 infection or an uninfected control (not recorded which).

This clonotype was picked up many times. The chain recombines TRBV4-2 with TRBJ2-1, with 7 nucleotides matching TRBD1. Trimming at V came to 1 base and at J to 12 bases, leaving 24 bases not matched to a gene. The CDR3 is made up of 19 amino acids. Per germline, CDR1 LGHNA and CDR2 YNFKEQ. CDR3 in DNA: TGTGCCAGCAGCCAAGCATTAGGGGGAGAGGGGGCCCACACGAAGAGGCAGTTCTTC. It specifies CASSQALGGEGAHTKRQFF.

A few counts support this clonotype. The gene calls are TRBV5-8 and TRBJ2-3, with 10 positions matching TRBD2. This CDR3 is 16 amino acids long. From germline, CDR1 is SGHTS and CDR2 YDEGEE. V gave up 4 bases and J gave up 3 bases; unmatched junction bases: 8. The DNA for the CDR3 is TGTGCCAGCAGCCACCGGGTAGCGGGAGGAACAGATACGCAGTATTTT. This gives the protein CASSHRVAGGTDTQYF.

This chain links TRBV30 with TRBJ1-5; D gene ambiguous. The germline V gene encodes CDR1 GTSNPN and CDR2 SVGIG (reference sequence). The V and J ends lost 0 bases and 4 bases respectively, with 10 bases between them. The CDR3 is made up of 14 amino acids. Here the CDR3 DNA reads TGTGCCTGGAGTGTGCGGGTGGGGAATCAGCCCCAGCATTTT. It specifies CAWSVRVGNQPQHF.

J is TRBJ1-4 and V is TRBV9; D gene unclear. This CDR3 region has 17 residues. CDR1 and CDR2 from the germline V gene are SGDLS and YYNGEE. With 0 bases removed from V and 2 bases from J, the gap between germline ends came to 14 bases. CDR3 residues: CASSVATSTSTNEKLFF. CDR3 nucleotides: TGTGCCAGCAGCGTAGCTACCAGTACAAGTACTAATGAAAAACTGTTTTTT.

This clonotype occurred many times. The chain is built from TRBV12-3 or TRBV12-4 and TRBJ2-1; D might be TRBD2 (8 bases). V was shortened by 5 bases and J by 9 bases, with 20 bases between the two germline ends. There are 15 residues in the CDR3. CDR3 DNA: TGTGCCAGCAGTCCAGGGGGACTAGGGGTCGGTGAGCAGTTCTTC. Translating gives CASSPGGLGVGEQFF.

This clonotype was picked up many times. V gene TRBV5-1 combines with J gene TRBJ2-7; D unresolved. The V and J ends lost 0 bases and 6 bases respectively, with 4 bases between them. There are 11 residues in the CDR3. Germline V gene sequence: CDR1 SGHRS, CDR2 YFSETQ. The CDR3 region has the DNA TGCGCCAGCAGCTTGGACTCCGAGCAGTACTTC. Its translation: CASSLDSEQYF. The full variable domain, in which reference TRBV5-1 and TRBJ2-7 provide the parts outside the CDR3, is KAGVTQTPRYLIKTRGQQVTLSCSPISGHRSVSWYQQTPGQGLQFLFEYFSETQRNKGNFPGRFSGRQFSNSRSEMNVSTLELGDSALYLCASSLDSEQYFGPGTRLTVT.

The CDR3 is CASSPRPGLAGRETQYF. DNA for the CDR3: TGTGCCAGCAGCCCCAGACCGGGACTAGCGGGTCGAGAGACCCAGTACTTC. The chain couples TRBV13 to TRBJ2-5; 12 bases fit TRBD2. After removal of 5 bases from V and 4 bases from J, the junction contained 11 bases not matched to a gene. Germline CDR1 and CDR2: PRHDT and FYEKMQ (reference sequence). The CDR3 is 17 residues long.

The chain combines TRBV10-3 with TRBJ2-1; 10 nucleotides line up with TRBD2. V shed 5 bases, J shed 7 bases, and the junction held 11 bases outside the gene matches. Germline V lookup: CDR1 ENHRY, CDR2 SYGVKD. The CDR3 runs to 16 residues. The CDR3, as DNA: TGTGCCATCAGTTCGACCAGCGGGGGGGCCGGGAATGAGCAGTTCTTC. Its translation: CAISSTSGGAGNEQFF.

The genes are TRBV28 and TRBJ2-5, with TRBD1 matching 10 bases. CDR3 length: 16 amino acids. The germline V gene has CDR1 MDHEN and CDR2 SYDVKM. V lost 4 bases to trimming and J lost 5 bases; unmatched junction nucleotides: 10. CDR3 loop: CASSSTGTGVKETQYF. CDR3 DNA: TGTGCCAGCAGTTCTACCGGGACAGGGGTGAAGGAGACCCAGTACTTC.

CDR3 DNA: TGTGCCAGCAGTCCCACCCGGACAGGCTACGAGCAGTACTTC. Translation gives CASSPTRTGYEQYF. The chain uses TRBV27 and TRBJ2-7; 7 positions agree with TRBD1. Unmatched junction bases numbered 7, after V lost 5 bases and J lost 3 bases. The germline CDR1 and CDR2 sequences are MNHEY and SMNVEV (reference sequence). This CDR3 region has 14 residues.

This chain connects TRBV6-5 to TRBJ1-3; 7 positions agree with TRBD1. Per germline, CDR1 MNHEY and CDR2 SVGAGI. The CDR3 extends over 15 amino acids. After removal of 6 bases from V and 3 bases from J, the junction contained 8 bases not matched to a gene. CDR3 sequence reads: CASRQGQELGNTIYF. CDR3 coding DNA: TGTGCCAGCAGGCAAGGACAGGAACTTGGAAACACCATATATTTT.

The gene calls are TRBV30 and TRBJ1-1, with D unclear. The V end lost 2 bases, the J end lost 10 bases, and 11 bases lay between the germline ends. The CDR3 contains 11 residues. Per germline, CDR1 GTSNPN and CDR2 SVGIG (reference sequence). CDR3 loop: CAWSRQALAFF. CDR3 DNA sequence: TGTGCCTGGAGTAGGCAGGCTCTAGCTTTCTTT. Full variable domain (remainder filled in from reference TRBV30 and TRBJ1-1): SQTIHQWPATLVQPVGSPLSLECTVEGTSNPNLYWYRQAAGRGLQLLFYSVGIGQISSEVPQNLSASRPQDRQFILSSKKLLLSDSGFYLCAWSRQALAFFGQGTRLTVV.

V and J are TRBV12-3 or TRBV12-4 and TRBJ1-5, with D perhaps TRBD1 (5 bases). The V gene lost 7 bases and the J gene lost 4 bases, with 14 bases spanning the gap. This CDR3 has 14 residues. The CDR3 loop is CASNFLGRNQPQHF. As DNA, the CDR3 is TGTGCCAGCAATTTTCTGGGACGAAATCAGCCCCAGCATTTT.

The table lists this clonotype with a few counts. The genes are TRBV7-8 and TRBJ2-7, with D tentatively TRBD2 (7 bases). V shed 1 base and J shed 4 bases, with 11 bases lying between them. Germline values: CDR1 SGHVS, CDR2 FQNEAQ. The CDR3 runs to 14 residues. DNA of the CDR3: TGTGCCAGCAGCTTAGAGGGGGGAGGGTACGAGCAGTACTTC. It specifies CASSLEGGGYEQYF.

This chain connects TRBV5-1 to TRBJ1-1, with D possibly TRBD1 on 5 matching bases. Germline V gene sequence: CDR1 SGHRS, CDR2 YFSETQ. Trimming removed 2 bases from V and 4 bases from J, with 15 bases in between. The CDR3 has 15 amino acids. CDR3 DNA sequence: TGCGCCAGCAGCTTAAATGGACACCACTTCACTGAAGCTTTCTTT. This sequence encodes CASSLNGHHFTEAFF.

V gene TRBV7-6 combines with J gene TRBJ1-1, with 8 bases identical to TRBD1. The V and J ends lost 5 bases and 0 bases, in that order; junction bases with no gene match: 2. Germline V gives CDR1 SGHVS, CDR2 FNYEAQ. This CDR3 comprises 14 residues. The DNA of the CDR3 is TGTGCCAGCAGCAAGGACAGGGTGAACACTGAAGCTTTCTTT. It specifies CASSKDRVNTEAFF.

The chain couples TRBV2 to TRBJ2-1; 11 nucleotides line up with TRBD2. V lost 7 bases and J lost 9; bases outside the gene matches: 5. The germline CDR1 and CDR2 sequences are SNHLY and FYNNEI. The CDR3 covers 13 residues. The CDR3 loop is CASTGLAGPEQFF. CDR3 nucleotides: TGTGCCAGCACCGGACTAGCGGGTCCTGAGCAGTTCTTC.

In nucleotides, the CDR3 is TGTGCCAGCAGCTTAGGTAGTACAACCTACGAGCAGTACTTC. It specifies CASSLGSTTYEQYF. The rearrangement links TRBV5-6 to TRBJ2-7; no clear D gene. The CDR3 has 14 residues. V lost 2 bases, J lost 2 bases, and 11 bases lay in between. CDR1 is SGHDT and CDR2 is YYEEEE in the germline V gene.

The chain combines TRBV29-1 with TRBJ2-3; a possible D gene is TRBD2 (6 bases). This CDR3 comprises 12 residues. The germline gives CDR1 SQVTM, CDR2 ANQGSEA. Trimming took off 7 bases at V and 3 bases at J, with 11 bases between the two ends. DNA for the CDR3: TGCAGCGCCCCCCTAGCGACAGATACGCAGTATTTT. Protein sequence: CSAPLATDTQYF.

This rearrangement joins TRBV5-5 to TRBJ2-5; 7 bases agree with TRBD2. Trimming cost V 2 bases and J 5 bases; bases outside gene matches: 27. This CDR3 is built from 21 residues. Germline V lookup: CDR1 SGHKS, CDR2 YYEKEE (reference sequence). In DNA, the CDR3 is TGTGCCAGCAGCTTAAGTTTGAGGGGAAAAGAAAGCGGGACCCAGAGGGAGACCCAGTACTTC. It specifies CASSLSLRGKESGTQRETQYF.

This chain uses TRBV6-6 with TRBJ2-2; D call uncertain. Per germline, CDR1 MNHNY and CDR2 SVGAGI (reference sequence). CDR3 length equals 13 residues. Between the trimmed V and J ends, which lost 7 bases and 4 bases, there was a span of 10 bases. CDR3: CASIYRPTGELFF. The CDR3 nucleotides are TGTGCCAGCATCTACCGGCCCACCGGGGAGCTGTTTTTT.

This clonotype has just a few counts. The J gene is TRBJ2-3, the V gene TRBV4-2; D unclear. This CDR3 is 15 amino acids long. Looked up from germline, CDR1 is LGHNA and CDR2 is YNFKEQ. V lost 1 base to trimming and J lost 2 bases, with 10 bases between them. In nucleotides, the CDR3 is TGTGCCAGCAGCCAAGGTAGCTTGAACACAGATACGCAGTATTTT. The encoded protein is CASSQGSLNTDTQYF.

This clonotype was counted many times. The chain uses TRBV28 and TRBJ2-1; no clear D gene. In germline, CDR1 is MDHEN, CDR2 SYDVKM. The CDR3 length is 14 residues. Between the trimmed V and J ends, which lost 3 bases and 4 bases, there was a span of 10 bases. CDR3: CASSLFAVYNEQFF. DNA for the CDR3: TGTGCCAGCAGTTTGTTCGCGGTTTACAATGAGCAGTTCTTC.

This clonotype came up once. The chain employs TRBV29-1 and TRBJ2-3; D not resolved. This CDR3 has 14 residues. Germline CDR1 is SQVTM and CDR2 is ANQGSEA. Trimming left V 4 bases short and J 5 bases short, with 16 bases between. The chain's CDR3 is CSVGLGVSRDTQYF. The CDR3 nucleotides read TGCAGCGTTGGTCTTGGGGTGTCGAGAGATACGCAGTATTTT.

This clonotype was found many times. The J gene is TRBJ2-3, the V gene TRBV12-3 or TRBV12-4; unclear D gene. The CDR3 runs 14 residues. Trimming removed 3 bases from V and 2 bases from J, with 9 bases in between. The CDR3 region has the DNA TGTGCCAGCAGTTTCGTCTATCCCACAGATACGCAGTATTTT. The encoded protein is CASSFVYPTDTQYF.

CDR3: CSASRTARETQYF. The CDR3 DNA reads as TGCAGTGCTAGTAGGACGGCGAGGGAGACCCAGTACTTC. This chain connects TRBV20-1 to TRBJ2-5; D unresolved. The CDR3 totals 13 residues. The germline V gene encodes CDR1 DFQATT and CDR2 SNEGSKA (reference sequence). V lost 3 bases and J 5 bases, leaving 13 bases between the germline ends.

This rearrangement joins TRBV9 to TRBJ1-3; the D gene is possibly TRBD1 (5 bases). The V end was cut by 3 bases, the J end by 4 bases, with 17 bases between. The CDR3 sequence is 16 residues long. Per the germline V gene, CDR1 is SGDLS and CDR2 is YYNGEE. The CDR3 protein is CASSATRQRSGNTIYF. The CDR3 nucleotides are TGTGCCAGCAGCGCCACCAGACAGAGATCCGGAAACACCATATATTTT.

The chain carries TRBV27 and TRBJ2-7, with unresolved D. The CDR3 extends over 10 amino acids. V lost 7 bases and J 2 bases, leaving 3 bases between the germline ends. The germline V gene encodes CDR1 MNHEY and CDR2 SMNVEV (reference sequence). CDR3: CASNPYEQYF. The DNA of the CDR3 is TGTGCCAGCAACCCCTACGAGCAGTACTTC.

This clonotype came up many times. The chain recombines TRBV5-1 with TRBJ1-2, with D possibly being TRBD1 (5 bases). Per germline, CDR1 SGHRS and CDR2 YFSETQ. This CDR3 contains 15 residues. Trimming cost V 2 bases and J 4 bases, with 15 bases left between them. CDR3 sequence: CASSFSRGHFYGYTF. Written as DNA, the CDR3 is TGCGCCAGCAGCTTTTCGCGCGGACACTTCTATGGCTACACCTTC.

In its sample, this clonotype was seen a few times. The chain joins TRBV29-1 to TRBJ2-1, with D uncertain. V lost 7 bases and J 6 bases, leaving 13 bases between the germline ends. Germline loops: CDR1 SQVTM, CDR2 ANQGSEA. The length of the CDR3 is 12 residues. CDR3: CSARRSANEQFF. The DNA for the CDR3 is TGCAGCGCTAGAAGGTCGGCCAATGAGCAGTTCTTC.

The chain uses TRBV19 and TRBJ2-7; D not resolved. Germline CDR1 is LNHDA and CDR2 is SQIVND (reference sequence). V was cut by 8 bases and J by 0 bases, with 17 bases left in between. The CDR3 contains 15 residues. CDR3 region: CASPPTSRSSYEQYF. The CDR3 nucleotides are TGTGCCAGTCCCCCTACGAGCAGGAGCTCCTACGAGCAGTACTTC.

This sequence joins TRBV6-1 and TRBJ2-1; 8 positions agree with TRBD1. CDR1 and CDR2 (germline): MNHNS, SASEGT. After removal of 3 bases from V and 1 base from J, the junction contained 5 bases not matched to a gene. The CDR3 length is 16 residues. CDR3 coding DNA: TGTGCCAGCAGTGAGTGGGGACAGGTATCCTACAATGAGCAGTTCTTC. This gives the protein CASSEWGQVSYNEQFF.